Following are 31 T cell receptor beta chains from one sample sequenced in a study of radiotherapy plus CTLA-4 blockade in lung cancer. The protocol was immunoSEQ multiplex PCR, while the TCRdb copy is restricted to in-frame clones and leaves out a portion. Of roughly 75,000 clones listed, around 78% are singletons. The sample in question was peripheral blood, obtained from a patient treated with radiotherapy plus ipilimumab. The receptors derive from a human donor with non-small cell lung cancer whose response to radiotherapy plus ipilimumab could not be evaluated. Some clones in this sample may be carry-over from other donors' samples.

The gene calls are TRBV5-1 and TRBJ2-1; D gene uncertain. V lost 3 bases, J lost 1 base, and 8 bases lay in between. Germline CDR1 is SGHRS and CDR2 is YFSETQ. CDR3 length: 14 amino acids. This CDR3 is CASSSGQSYNEQFF. The CDR3 nucleotides are TGCGCCAGCAGCTCGGGTCAGTCCTACAATGAGCAGTTCTTC.

This clone was seen a few times. The chain joins TRBV10-3 to TRBJ2-1, with 8 positions matching TRBD2. Trimming at V came to 3 bases and at J to 6 bases, leaving 7 bases not matched to a gene. The germline CDR1 and CDR2 sequences are ENHRY and SYGVKD. The CDR3 is 15 amino acids. CDR3 DNA: TGTGCCATCAGTGATGGCGGGGGGCATCGCAATGAGCAGTTCTTC. Its translation is CAISDGGGHRNEQFF.

The chain is built from TRBV19 and TRBJ2-3; 11 bases agree with TRBD2. Looked up from germline, CDR1 is LNHDA and CDR2 is SQIVND (reference sequence). The CDR3 contains 16 residues. With 5 bases clipped from V and 4 bases from J, the junction kept 8 bases outside the gene matches. CDR3 loop: CASSDLSGGAADTQYF. The CDR3 region has the DNA TGTGCCAGTAGTGACCTTAGCGGGGGGGCCGCAGATACGCAGTATTTT.

V is TRBV7-2 and J is TRBJ2-7; D is undetermined. The CDR3 spans 11 residues. Deletions cut 5 bases from V and 3 bases from J, with 5 bases between. Per the germline V gene, CDR1 is SGHTA and CDR2 is FQGNSA. The CDR3 is CASSGSYEQYF. For the CDR3, the DNA is TGTGCCAGCAGCGGTAGCTACGAGCAGTACTTC.

The chain links TRBV5-6 to TRBJ1-2, with D unclear. This CDR3 contains 14 residues. Germline-derived CDR1 and CDR2 are SGHDT and YYEEEE. The ends were cut back, 4 bases at V and 8 bases at J, with 18 bases in the middle. The CDR3 reads CASSREGWDGGYTF. CDR3 DNA sequence: TGTGCCAGCAGCCGCGAGGGATGGGATGGGGGCTACACCTTC.

The chain employs TRBV10-3 and TRBJ1-6; TRBD1 aligns across 10 bases. V shed 6 bases, J shed 7 bases, and the junction held 0 bases outside the gene matches. The CDR3 is 13 amino acids. Looked up from germline, CDR1 is ENHRY and CDR2 is SYGVKD. The CDR3 is CAIRGQGNSPLHF. The CDR3 DNA follows: TGTGCCATCAGGGGACAGGGGAATTCACCCCTCCACTTT.

The sample holds a few counts of this clone. The CDR3 reads CASSPPGYTEAFF. CDR3 DNA sequence: TGTGCCAGCAGCCCACCGGGGTACACTGAAGCTTTCTTT. The chain employs TRBV5-6 and TRBJ1-1; no clear D. CDR1 is SGHDT, CDR2 YYEEEE, per germline. The CDR3 sequence is 13 residues long. The V end was cut by 4 bases, the J end by 3 bases, with 10 bases between.

This sequence joins TRBV9 and TRBJ2-3; possibly TRBD2 for D (6 bases). The V end was cut by 0 bases, the J end by 3 bases, with 14 bases between. There are 16 residues in the CDR3. CDR1 SGDLS and CDR2 YYNGEE come from the germline V gene. CDR3 protein: CASSVGASALTDTQYF. CDR3 DNA: TGTGCCAGCAGCGTAGGGGCTAGCGCGCTGACAGATACGCAGTATTTT. Based on the CDR3 plus reference TRBV9 and TRBJ2-3, the full variable domain is DSGVTQTPKHLITATGQRVTLRCSPRSGDLSVYWYQQSLDQGLQFLIQYYNGEERAKGNILERFSAQQFPDLHSELNLSSLELGDSALYFCASSVGASALTDTQYFGPGTRLTVL.

V gene TRBV11-1 combines with J gene TRBJ1-2, with no clear D. The CDR3 has 16 residues. Germline CDR1 and CDR2: SGHAT and FQDESV (reference sequence). V dropped 3 bases and J dropped 3 bases, with 17 bases sitting between them. CDR3 bases: TGTGCCAGCAGCTTTTTACGGCGGCTCTTCGACTATGGCTACACCTTC. Translation: CASSFLRRLFDYGYTF.

V gene TRBV6-4 combines with J gene TRBJ1-1; D may be TRBD1 (6 bases). Trimming shortened V by 5 bases and J by 7 bases, and 17 bases separated the two germline ends. This CDR3 has 14 residues. CDR1 and CDR2 from the germline V gene are MRHNA and SNTAGT. The CDR3 here is CASSPTGRVGEAFF. The DNA for the CDR3 is TGTGCCAGCAGTCCTACAGGGCGGGTAGGTGAAGCTTTCTTT.

As DNA, the CDR3 is TGTGCCAGCAGTTTAGTCGCGATACGCAGGGGCGAGAACACTGAAGCTTTCTTT. It yields the protein CASSLVAIRRGENTEAFF. J is TRBJ1-1 and V is TRBV27; a weak D match, TRBD1 (6 bases). Trimming took off 2 bases at V and 1 base at J, with 20 bases between the two ends. The CDR3 runs 18 residues. Germline CDR1 MNHEY, CDR2 SMNVEV (reference sequence).

The rearrangement joins TRBV28 to TRBJ1-2; TRBD1 matches at 7 bases. CDR3 length equals 15 residues. The germline CDR1 and CDR2 sequences are MDHEN and SYDVKM. V shed 3 bases, J shed 0 bases, and the junction held 4 bases outside the gene matches. The CDR3 loop reads CASSFSTGPNYGYTF. The CDR3 bases are TGTGCCAGCAGTTTTTCGACAGGGCCTAACTATGGCTACACCTTC.

A note on this clone: Other nucleotide sequences in the sample specify the same CDR3. V and J are TRBV5-1 and TRBJ2-5; D is perhaps TRBD1 (6 bases). The germline CDR1 and CDR2 sequences are SGHRS and YFSETQ. The CDR3 covers 15 residues. V gave up 0 bases and J gave up 2 bases, with 11 bases separating them. In DNA, the CDR3 is TGCGCCAGCAGCTTGGGGGGAACAGGGCAAGAGACCCAGTACTTC. Its protein product is CASSLGGTGQETQYF.

The sample holds a few counts of this clone. In DNA, the CDR3 is TGTGCCAGCAGCTCCCTAATGCGGGGGGCTAGCACAGATACGCAGTATTTT. It is translated as CASSSLMRGASTDTQYF. The V gene is TRBV7-8, the J gene TRBJ2-3, with 8 bases that match TRBD2. CDR3 size: 17 residues. Looked up from germline, CDR1 is SGHVS and CDR2 is FQNEAQ. Germline trimming cut 4 bases from V and 0 bases from J; bases unmatched to any gene: 9.

DNA of the CDR3: TGCGCCAGCAGCCAACCTCTGGAGGTTCCTGAAGCTTTCTTT. Protein sequence: CASSQPLEVPEAFF. The rearrangement links TRBV4-1 to TRBJ1-1, with no clear D. This CDR3 has 14 residues. CDR1 is MGHRA and CDR2 is YSYEKL in the germline V gene. The ends were cut back, 2 bases at V and 6 bases at J, with 13 bases in the middle.

The rearrangement joins TRBV10-3 to TRBJ2-3; 8 bases map to TRBD1. This CDR3 contains 16 residues. J was trimmed by 0 bases and V by 8 bases; bases with no gene match: 10. The germline CDR1 and CDR2 sequences are ENHRY and SYGVKD. The CDR3 spells CAIGRTGSYSTDTQYF. CDR3 sequence (DNA): TGTGCCATCGGACGGACAGGGTCTTATAGCACAGATACGCAGTATTTT.

This chain connects TRBV9 to TRBJ2-1; D call uncertain. V was shortened by 5 bases and J by 4 bases, with 13 bases between the two germline ends. This CDR3 comprises 14 residues. Germline values: CDR1 SGDLS, CDR2 YYNGEE. The CDR3 coding sequence is TGTGCCAGCAGTCTTTCAGGTTCTTACAATGAGCAGTTCTTC. It yields the protein CASSLSGSYNEQFF.

This clone was found once. The rearrangement uses TRBV29-1 and TRBJ2-7; no reliable D call. V was trimmed by 4 bases and J by 1 base, leaving 11 bases between them. From germline, CDR1 is SQVTM and CDR2 ANQGSEA. The CDR3 is 13 amino acids. CDR3 protein: CSVGLSWSYEQYF. The CDR3 DNA follows: TGCAGCGTTGGCCTGAGCTGGTCCTACGAGCAGTACTTC.

The chain employs TRBV7-2 and TRBJ2-5; 12 bases match TRBD1. V lost 8 bases and J lost 7; bases outside the gene matches: 14. CDR3 length equals 16 residues. Germline V CDR1 and CDR2: SGHTA, FQGNSA. CDR3 DNA: TGTGCCAGCCTCCGAACCGGGACAGGGGGCGCAGGGACCCAGTACTTC. This codes for CASLRTGTGGAGTQYF.

The rearrangement joins TRBV19 to TRBJ2-7; TRBD1 matches 9 bases. J lost 4 bases, V lost 5 bases, and 6 bases had no gene match. The CDR3 consists of 14 residues. Germline CDR1 LNHDA, CDR2 SQIVND (reference sequence). CDR3 DNA sequence: TGTGCCAGTAGTTTGGGACAGGGAGTATACGAGCAGTACTTC. It is translated as CASSLGQGVYEQYF.

The CDR3 protein is CASRWGGNTEAFF. The CDR3 DNA reads as TGTGCCAGCAGATGGGGGGGGAACACTGAAGCTTTCTTT. The chain joins TRBV28 to TRBJ1-1; a weak D match, TRBD1 (5 bases). The germline V gene has CDR1 MDHEN and CDR2 SYDVKM. V was shortened by 6 bases and J by 1 base, with 9 bases between the two germline ends. The CDR3 is 13 amino acids.

The V call is TRBV4-3, the J call TRBJ1-2; 7 positions match TRBD1. Germline CDR1 and CDR2: LGHNA and YSLEER. The CDR3 runs to 12 residues. J gave up 10 bases and V 0 bases, and 2 bases lay outside the gene matches. The CDR3 nucleotides are TGCGCCAGCAGCCAAGAAGACAGGGACTACACCTTC. Protein product: CASSQEDRDYTF.

The CDR3 region has the DNA TGTGCCAGCAGTTTCCGTTTGACAGGGACAGGGACCGGGGAGCTGTTTTTT. Its protein is CASSFRLTGTGTGELFF. This chain connects TRBV27 to TRBJ2-2; 9 bases are shared with TRBD1. Germline-derived CDR1 and CDR2 are MNHEY and SMNVEV (reference sequence). The CDR3 runs to 17 residues. J gave up 5 bases and V 3 bases, and 10 bases lay outside the gene matches.

This rearrangement joins TRBV6-4 to TRBJ2-1; tentatively, D is TRBD1 (5 bases). The CDR3 has 15 amino acids. V gave up 3 bases and J gave up 0 bases, with 9 bases separating them. Per germline, CDR1 MRHNA and CDR2 SNTAGT. The CDR3 nucleotides read TGTGCCAGCAGTGAGGGGCCCCTCTCCTACAATGAGCAGTTCTTC. Translated, it gives CASSEGPLSYNEQFF.

The chain recombines TRBV4-3 with TRBJ2-7; 8 bases line up with TRBD1. The V gene's germline CDR1 is LGHNA and CDR2 YSLEER. The CDR3 spans 16 residues. V was clipped by 3 bases and J by 2 bases; unmatched bases: 9. CDR3 DNA: TGCGCCAGCAGCCAGACCGGACAGGGCCGTACCTACGAGCAGTACTTC. Its translation is CASSQTGQGRTYEQYF.

This clone came up once. The chain carries TRBV28 and TRBJ1-1; D call uncertain. Trimming pared 2 bases from V and 7 bases from J, leaving 11 bases between. Germline loops: CDR1 MDHEN, CDR2 SYDVKM. The CDR3 covers 13 residues. CDR3 region: CASSLVPPGEAFF. The CDR3 nucleotides read TGTGCCAGCAGTTTAGTTCCCCCGGGTGAAGCTTTCTTT.

The chain uses TRBV30 and TRBJ1-1; weak D call: TRBD1 (5 bases). The CDR3 is 13 residues long. Germline CDR1 is GTSNPN and CDR2 is SVGIG (reference sequence). CDR3 region: CAIVSGGNTEAFF. In DNA, the CDR3 is TGTGCGATCGTTTCCGGGGGGAACACTGAAGCTTTCTTT.

This clone was counted a single time. The chain combines TRBV5-3 with TRBJ2-5; TRBD1 aligns across 7 bases. TRBV5-3 is an ORF for which the function is uncertain. CDR3 size: 13 residues. V trimming: 1 base; J trimming: 4 bases; junction bases outside the gene matches: 1. CDR3 DNA: TGTGCCAGAAGCTTGAGGGGGCGAGAGACCCAGTACTTC. Residues: CARSLRGRETQYF.

There are a few counts of this clone. This chain joins TRBV9 and TRBJ2-1; the D gene is possibly TRBD1 (8 bases). The CDR3 spans 16 residues. Trimming stripped 4 bases from V and 3 bases from J, with 17 bases between. CDR1 is SGDLS, CDR2 YYNGEE, per germline. The CDR3, as DNA: TGTGCCAGCAGCCCCGCGGGAGACAGGGGCTACAATGAGCAGTTCTTC. Translating gives CASSPAGDRGYNEQFF.

The rearrangement links TRBV4-1 to TRBJ1-4; 11 bases line up with TRBD1. In germline, CDR1 is MGHRA, CDR2 YSYEKL. V lost 3 bases to trimming and J lost 6 bases; unmatched junction nucleotides: 6. The CDR3 has 16 amino acids. In DNA, the CDR3 is TGCGCCAGCAGCCATCCGGGACAGGGGGTTCATGAAAAACTGTTTTTT. Residues: CASSHPGQGVHEKLFF.

This clone turned up a few times. The chain joins TRBV14 to TRBJ2-5; no clear D. From germline, CDR1 is SGHDN and CDR2 FVKESK. The CDR3 covers 15 residues. V was pared by 0 bases and J by 11 bases, with 19 bases between. CDR3 DNA: TGTGCCAGCAGCCAAGACGATGTTAGCTCCTACGTGCAGTACTTC. This translates into CASSQDDVSSYVQYF.